The 17 T cell receptor beta chains below all came from one sample that was sequenced in a study of OX40 agonist ivuxolimab in advanced cancers. Sequenced by immunoSEQ multiplex PCR; TCRdb stores in-frame clones only, minus some. Of around 51,000 clones listed, 65% to 85% are singletons. The sample here was CD4+ or CD8+ T cells sorted from blood, taken in a trial of the OX40 agonist ivuxolimab. The receptors come from an adult with an advanced solid tumor such as melanoma, head and neck, liver or kidney cancer.

V is TRBV12-2 and J is TRBJ2-7. TRBV12-2 is described as a pseudogene. The CDR3 contains 14 residues. CDR3 nucleotide sequence: TGTGCAAGTCGCTTACCCAAGGGTGTCTACGAGCAGTACTTC. It codes for CASRLPKGVYEQYF.

The chain combines TRBV7-2 with TRBJ2-1, with 11 positions matching TRBD2. The germline CDR1 and CDR2 sequences are SGHTA and FQGNSA. With 5 bases clipped from V and 7 bases from J, the junction kept 10 bases outside the gene matches. CDR3 size: 16 residues. This chain's CDR3 is CASSKRPSSGGNEQFF. Written as DNA, the CDR3 is TGTGCCAGCAGCAAGCGACCCTCTAGCGGGGGGAATGAGCAGTTCTTC. Variable domain in full (rest from reference TRBV7-2 and TRBJ2-1): GAGVSQSPSNKVTEKGKDVELRCDPISGHTALYWYRQSLGQGLEFLIYFQGNSAPDKSGLPSDRFSAERTGGSVSTLTIQRTQQEDSAVYLCASSKRPSSGGNEQFFGPGTRLTVL.

The rearrangement joins TRBV4-1 to TRBJ2-7; no definite D call. V was pared by 0 bases and J by 5 bases, with 14 bases between. This CDR3 contains 15 residues. From germline, CDR1 is MGHRA and CDR2 YSYEKL. This chain's CDR3 is CASSQDVSYRNEQYF. The CDR3 nucleotides read TGCGCCAGCAGCCAAGATGTCAGCTATAGGAACGAGCAGTACTTC.

The chain carries TRBV5-1 and TRBJ1-6; no definite D call. Per the germline V gene, CDR1 is SGHRS and CDR2 is YFSETQ. CDR3 size: 13 residues. V lost 0 bases and J lost 14, with 12 bases in between. The CDR3 loop is CASSLVRDQALHF. CDR3 DNA sequence: TGCGCCAGCAGCTTGGTCAGAGATCAAGCCCTCCACTTT.

The chain carries TRBV6-1 and TRBJ2-3; unclear D gene. The V end was cut by 3 bases, the J end by 0 bases, with 7 bases between. This CDR3 is 14 amino acids long. Germline V lookup: CDR1 MNHNS, CDR2 SASEGT. CDR3: CASSERSSTDTQYF. The CDR3 DNA follows: TGTGCCAGCAGTGAGCGGAGTAGCACAGATACGCAGTATTTT.

The V and J genes are TRBV5-1 and TRBJ1-6; 9 bases align to TRBD1. Germline V gives CDR1 SGHRS, CDR2 YFSETQ. The CDR3 length is 15 residues. V shed 0 bases and J 5 bases; nucleotides not matched to a gene: 0. The CDR3 nucleotides are TGCGCCAGCAGCTTGGGGGACAGGGATAATTCACCCCTCCACTTT. As protein: CASSLGDRDNSPLHF.

CDR3 in DNA: TGTGCCAGTAGTGTTTGGACAGGGGGCAATCAGCCCCAGCATTTT. As protein: CASSVWTGGNQPQHF. This chain links TRBV19 with TRBJ1-5, with TRBD1 matching 9 bases. V shed 5 bases and J 2 bases; nucleotides not matched to a gene: 4. Germline values: CDR1 LNHDA, CDR2 SQIVND (reference sequence). The CDR3 totals 15 residues.

The J gene is TRBJ2-3, the V gene TRBV7-3, with TRBD2 matching over 10 bases. The germline V gene encodes CDR1 SGHTA and CDR2 FQGTGA. This CDR3 is 15 amino acids long. V was clipped by 5 bases and J by 1 base; unmatched bases: 3. Written as DNA, the CDR3 is TGTGCCAGCAGCCCCGGGACTAGCGGCACAGATACGCAGTATTTT. This encodes CASSPGTSGTDTQYF.

This chain uses TRBV5-1 with TRBJ2-1; 7 bases match TRBD1. Looked up from germline, CDR1 is SGHRS and CDR2 is YFSETQ. The CDR3 extends over 15 amino acids. Germline trimming cut 4 bases from V and 6 bases from J; bases unmatched to any gene: 10. CDR3 nucleotides: TGCGCCAGCAGCCTGGAGGCGGACAGGTTCAATGAGCAGTTCTTC. This sequence encodes CASSLEADRFNEQFF.

The J gene is TRBJ2-4, the V gene TRBV2, with 10 bases aligning to TRBD2. Germline CDR1 reads SNHLY; CDR2 reads FYNNEI. The CDR3 length is 14 residues. The trim removed 6 bases at V and 7 bases at J, leaving 6 bases unmatched. The CDR3 region is CASSELAGVNIQYF. Written as DNA, the CDR3 is TGTGCCAGCAGCGAGCTAGCGGGGGTTAACATTCAGTACTTC.

The chain carries TRBV29-1 and TRBJ1-5; D unresolved. The CDR3 loop spans 12 amino acids. Trimming removed 4 bases at V and 7 bases at J, with 11 bases between. The germline gives CDR1 SQVTM, CDR2 ANQGSEA. The CDR3 loop reads CSVGEQRQPQHF. In DNA form, the CDR3 reads TGCAGCGTTGGAGAACAGAGGCAGCCCCAGCATTTT.

The rearrangement links TRBV14 to TRBJ1-3; D may be TRBD1 (6 bases). V was trimmed by 4 bases and J by 4 bases, leaving 14 bases between them. Germline lookup yields CDR1 SGHDN and CDR2 FVKESK. The CDR3 totals 15 residues. CDR3 nucleotides: TGTGCCAGCAGCCCGACGGGGGCAGGGGGAAACACCATATATTTT. This codes for CASSPTGAGGNTIYF.

V is TRBV19 and J is TRBJ2-1; possible D gene TRBD2, 5 bases. From germline, CDR1 is LNHDA and CDR2 SQIVND (reference sequence). Trimming stripped 0 bases from V and 14 bases from J, with 14 bases between. This CDR3 contains 13 residues. The CDR3 loop is CASSIDPGSGKFF. Written as DNA, the CDR3 is TGTGCCAGTAGTATAGATCCGGGGTCGGGGAAGTTCTTC.

The chain couples TRBV19 to TRBJ2-1, with 9 bases lining up with TRBD1. The germline V gene encodes CDR1 LNHDA and CDR2 SQIVND (reference sequence). There are 17 residues in the CDR3. Unmatched junction bases numbered 12, after V lost 4 bases and J lost 5 bases. The CDR3 DNA reads as TGTGCCAGTAGTAGAGCAGCCTCCGGGACAGGGCACAATGAGCAGTTCTTC. Protein sequence: CASSRAASGTGHNEQFF.

CDR3 amino acids: CASSLTGGPGYEQYF. The CDR3 DNA reads as TGTGCCAGCAGCTTGACAGGGGGCCCCGGCTACGAGCAGTACTTC. This rearrangement joins TRBV7-2 to TRBJ2-7; TRBD1 aligns across 10 bases. This CDR3 comprises 15 residues. Germline CDR1 reads SGHTA; CDR2 reads FQGNSA. V lost 3 bases and J lost 3; bases outside the gene matches: 5.

The chain employs TRBV5-1 and TRBJ2-3; 14 nucleotides match TRBD2. Germline values: CDR1 SGHRS, CDR2 YFSETQ. The V segment lost 4 bases and the J segment 3 bases; nucleotides outside the gene matches: 7. This CDR3 has 17 amino acids. Here the CDR3 reads CASSQTSGGAVTDTQYF. For the CDR3, the DNA is TGCGCCAGCAGCCAGACTAGCGGGGGGGCCGTAACAGATACGCAGTATTTT.

This sequence joins TRBV7-8 and TRBJ1-5; 9 nucleotides match TRBD1. The CDR3 loop spans 16 amino acids. The germline gives CDR1 SGHVS, CDR2 FQNEAQ. V shed 5 bases, J shed 9 bases, and the junction held 14 bases outside the gene matches. For the CDR3, the DNA is TGTGCCAGCAGCCTAACCCCGGGACAGGGCTTGGGGCCCCAGCATTTT. It codes for CASSLTPGQGLGPQHF. Looking up the rest from reference TRBV7-8 and TRBJ1-5 gives the full variable domain: GAGVSQSPRYKVAKRGQDVALRCDPISGHVSLFWYQQALGQGPEFLTYFQNEAQLDKSGLPSDRFFAERPEGSVSTLKIQRTQQEDSAVYLCASSLTPGQGLGPQHFGDGTRLSIL.